Described below is a single T cell receptor beta chain sequence and its context. In its sample, this clonotype was seen many times. This clone's antigen is unknown. Per-base qualities were not stored, and no clone one base away is much larger. Graves' hyperthyroidism was defined as stable when no progression to ophthalmopathy occurred over 18 months of follow-up. Hyperthyroidism patients were newly diagnosed, with disease duration under 2 months, and aged 18 to 65 years. Exclusion was applied to patients with uncontrolled infections, other autoimmune diseases, pregnancy or lactation. Diagnoses relied on clinical symptoms, serum thyroxine and TRAb, thyroid ultrasound and orbital computed tomography. Ficoll-Paque density gradient centrifugation was used to isolate PBMCs from 8 to 10 ml of fresh peripheral blood. Trizol reagent was used to extract total RNA, and RNA quality was then checked on an Agilent 2100 Bioanalyzer.

The data belong to a study of T cells in Graves' hyperthyroidism and ophthalmopathy (dated by TCRdb to between 2017 and 2020). Some background on the complete study: Peripheral blood samples were taken at initial diagnosis, before any treatment was given. TCR Vbeta CDR3 sequencing of approximately 140 peripheral blood samples (around 45 ophthalmopathy, 70 to 85 hyperthyroidism and about 17 progressor patients) is reported in the paper. Whether ophthalmopathy could be predicted prospectively was tested in an independent validation cohort made up of roughly 19 hyperthyroidism patients plus 17 patients who later progressed to ophthalmopathy. Following sampling, methimazole starting at 30 mg daily was given to hyperthyroidism patients, and high-dose intravenous methylprednisolone was given to ophthalmopathy patients. The study also compared thyroid tissue and blood T-cell repertoires from a handful of Graves' hyperthyroidism patients. The 100 discovery patients were divided at random into training and test sets in a 7:3 ratio. TCR V-J signatures able to tell the groups apart were searched for in a discovery cohort of about a hundred patients, of whom roughly 42 had Graves' ophthalmopathy and about 60 had stable Graves' hyperthyroidism. General findings and caveats noted by the study authors: A 13 V-J signature model separated ophthalmopathy from stable hyperthyroidism, with around 91% sensitivity and around 84% specificity in cross-validation and 80%/75% in testing. No statistical method was used to fix the sample size in advance, and group allocation was not hidden from the investigators. In validation, progression to ophthalmopathy was predicted by the model with 65% to 71% sensitivity and roughly 76% specificity, a median of around 6.5 months before onset. Most expanded thyroid clonotypes (frequency above 0.001) were also detected in blood, suggesting blood repertoires may reflect thyroid immune responses.

Trimming removed 4 bases from V and 2 bases from J, leaving 5 bases between the germline ends. The CDR3 runs 11 amino acids, cysteine and phenylalanine included. Here the CDR3 DNA is all that survives: 33 bases in frame from base 1. CDR1 and CDR2 (GTSNPN, SVGIG) derive from the germline V gene (reference sequence). The TCR beta CDR3 regions were amplified from the RNA transcripts. The TCR CDR3 was subjected to a first round of RT-PCR using the HTBI primer set and the Qiagen OneStep RT-PCR kit. Libraries were constructed in a second round of multiplex PCR, after which size selection and purification were carried out. Paired-end sequencing of the libraries was performed with 100 bp reads on an Illumina HiSeq2000. On the authors' methods: Raw data were processed with SOAPnuke, discarding reads with adapters, uncalled bases, mean Phred below 15, or no exact constant-primer or identifier match. High-quality paired reads were merged using COPE v1.2.5, and each unique nucleotide sequence was defined as a clonotype. MiTCR v1.1 was used to align the clonotypes against IMGT TRBV, TRBD and TRBJ reference segments. The analysis included only V-J combinations with a frequency above 0.0001, which together covered roughly 99% of the repertoires. A TCS score was defined as the ratio between F50 (clonal expansion) and ExV (chaos), using BLOSUM62-based TCRdist between CDR3 peptides within each V-J. Welch's t-statistics and random forest reduced fewer than 550 V-J features to about 13, which were used in a naive Bayes classifier (R e1071). TCRdb reworked the public reads: Q25 trimming with fastp, MiXCR clone assembly, productive beta chains retained. Rows with one shared CDR3 protein collapse into an entry with the most common genes and DNA. These V and J calls are TCRdb output, not the study's own analysis. Across this sample there are 480,000 or so distinct CDR3 sequences, with 13% to 15% seen only once. The ten largest account for 17% of the sample.

The TCR originated in a woman aged 18-35 years with Graves' hyperthyroidism. The sequenced material came from blood. Rearrangement joined TRBV30 to TRBJ1-1, with no confident D gene call. CDR3 loop: CAWNSNTEAFF. The DNA sequence follows: TGTGCCTGGAACAGTAACACTGAAGCTTTCTTT.